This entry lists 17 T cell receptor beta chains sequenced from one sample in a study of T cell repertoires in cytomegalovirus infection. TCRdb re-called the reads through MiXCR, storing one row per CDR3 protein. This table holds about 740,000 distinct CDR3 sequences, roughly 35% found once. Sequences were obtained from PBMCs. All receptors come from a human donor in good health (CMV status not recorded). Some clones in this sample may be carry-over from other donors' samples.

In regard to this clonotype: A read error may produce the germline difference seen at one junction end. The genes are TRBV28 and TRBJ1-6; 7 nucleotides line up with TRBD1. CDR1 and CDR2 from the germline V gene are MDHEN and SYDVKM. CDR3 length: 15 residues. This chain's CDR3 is CAITGARGHNSPLHF. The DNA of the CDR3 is TGTGCCATCACAGGGGCGCGAGGTCATAATTCACCCCTACACTTT.

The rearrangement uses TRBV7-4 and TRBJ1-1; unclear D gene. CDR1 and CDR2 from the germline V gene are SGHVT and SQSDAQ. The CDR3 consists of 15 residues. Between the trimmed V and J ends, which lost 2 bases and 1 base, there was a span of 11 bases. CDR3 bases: TGTGCCAGCAGCTTAAATCACCTCGCGAACACTGAAGCTTTCTTT. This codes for CASSLNHLANTEAFF.

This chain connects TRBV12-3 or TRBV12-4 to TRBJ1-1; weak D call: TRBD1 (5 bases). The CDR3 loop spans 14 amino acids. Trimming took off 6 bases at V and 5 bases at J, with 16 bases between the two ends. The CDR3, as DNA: TGTGCCAGCAGGCCCCAGGGAGGAGGTACTGAAGCTTTCTTT. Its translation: CASRPQGGGTEAFF.

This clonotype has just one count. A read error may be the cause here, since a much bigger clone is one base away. CDR3 sequence reads: CASSLGTAFCYTF. The CDR3 nucleotides are TGTGCCAGCAGCTTGGGGACAGCTTTTTGCTACACCTTC. The V gene is TRBV7-4, the J gene TRBJ1-2; 7 bases line up with TRBD1. With 3 bases clipped from V and 9 bases from J, the junction kept 7 bases outside the gene matches. CDR3 size: 13 residues. The germline V gene has CDR1 SGHVT and CDR2 SQSDAQ.

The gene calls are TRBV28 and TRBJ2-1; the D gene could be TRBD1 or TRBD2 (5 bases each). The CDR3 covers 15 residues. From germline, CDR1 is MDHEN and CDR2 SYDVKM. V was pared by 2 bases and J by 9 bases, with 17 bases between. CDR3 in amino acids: CASSLTGTQGTEQFF. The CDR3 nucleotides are TGTGCCAGCAGTTTAACCGGGACCCAGGGCACTGAGCAGTTCTTC. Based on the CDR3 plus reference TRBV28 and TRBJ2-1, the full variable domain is DVKVTQSSRYLVKRTGEKVFLECVQDMDHENMFWYRQDPGLGLRLIYFSYDVKMKEKGDIPEGYSVSREKKERFSLILESASTNQTSMYLCASSLTGTQGTEQFFGPGTRLTVL.

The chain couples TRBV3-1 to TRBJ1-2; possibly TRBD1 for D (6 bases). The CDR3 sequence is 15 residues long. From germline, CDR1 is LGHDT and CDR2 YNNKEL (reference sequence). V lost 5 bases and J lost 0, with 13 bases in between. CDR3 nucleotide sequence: TGTGCCAGCAGCTTAGGGGGGATTGCTAACTATGGCTACACCTTC. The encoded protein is CASSLGGIANYGYTF.

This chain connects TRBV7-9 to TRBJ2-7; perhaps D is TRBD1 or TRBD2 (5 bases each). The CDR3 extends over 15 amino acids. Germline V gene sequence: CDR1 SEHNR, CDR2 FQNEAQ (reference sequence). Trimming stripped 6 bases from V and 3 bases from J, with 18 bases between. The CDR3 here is CASRSKTGAYYEQYF. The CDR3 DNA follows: TGTGCCAGCAGATCCAAGACCGGGGCCTACTACGAGCAGTACTTC.

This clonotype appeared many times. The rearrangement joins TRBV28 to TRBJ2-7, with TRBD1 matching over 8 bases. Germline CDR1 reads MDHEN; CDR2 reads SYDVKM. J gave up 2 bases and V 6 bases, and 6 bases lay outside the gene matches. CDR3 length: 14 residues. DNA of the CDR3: TGTGCCAGCAGAAACAGGGGGTCTACCTACGAGCAGTACTTC. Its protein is CASRNRGSTYEQYF.

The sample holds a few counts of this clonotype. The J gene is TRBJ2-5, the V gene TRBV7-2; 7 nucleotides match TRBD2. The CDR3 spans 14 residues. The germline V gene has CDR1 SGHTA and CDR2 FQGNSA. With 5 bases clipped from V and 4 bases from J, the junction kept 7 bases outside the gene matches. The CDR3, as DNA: TGTGCCAGCAGCCCCTCAGGACTAGGAGAGACCCAGTACTTC. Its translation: CASSPSGLGETQYF.

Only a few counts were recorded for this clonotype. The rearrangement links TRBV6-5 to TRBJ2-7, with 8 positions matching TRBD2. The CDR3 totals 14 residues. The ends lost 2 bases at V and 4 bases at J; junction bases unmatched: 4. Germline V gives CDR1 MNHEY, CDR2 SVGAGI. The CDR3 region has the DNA TGTGCCAGCAGTTACCGGGAGGGTAATTACGAGCAGTACTTC. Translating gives CASSYREGNYEQYF.

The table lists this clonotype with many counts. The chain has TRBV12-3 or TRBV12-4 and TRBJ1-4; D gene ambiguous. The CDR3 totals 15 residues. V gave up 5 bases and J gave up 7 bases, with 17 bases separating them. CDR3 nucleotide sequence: TGTGCCAGCAGTCCTCCCCGGACGTCGGGTGAAAAACTGTTTTTT. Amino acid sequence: CASSPPRTSGEKLFF.

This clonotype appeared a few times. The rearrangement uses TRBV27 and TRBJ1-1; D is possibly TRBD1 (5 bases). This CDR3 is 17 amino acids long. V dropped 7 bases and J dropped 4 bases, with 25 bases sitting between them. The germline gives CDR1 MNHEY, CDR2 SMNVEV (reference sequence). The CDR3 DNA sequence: TGTGCCAGCACCCTCAACGGGGGATTCATGGGTAGCACTGAAGCTTTCTTT. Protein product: CASTLNGGFMGSTEAFF.

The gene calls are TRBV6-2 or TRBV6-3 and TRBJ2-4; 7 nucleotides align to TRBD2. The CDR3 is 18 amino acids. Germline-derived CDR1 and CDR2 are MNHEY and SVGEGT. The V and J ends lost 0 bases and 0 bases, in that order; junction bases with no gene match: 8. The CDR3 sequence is CASSYSGTKIIAKNIQYF. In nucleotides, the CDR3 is TGTGCCAGCAGTTACTCCGGGACTAAGATTATAGCCAAAAACATTCAGTACTTC.

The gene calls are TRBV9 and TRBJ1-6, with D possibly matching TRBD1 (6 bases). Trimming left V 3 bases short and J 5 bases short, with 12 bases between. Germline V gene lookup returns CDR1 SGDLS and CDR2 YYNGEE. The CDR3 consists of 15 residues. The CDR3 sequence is CASSADRGNNSPLHF. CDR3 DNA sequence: TGTGCCAGCAGCGCGGACAGAGGGAATAATTCACCCCTCCACTTT.

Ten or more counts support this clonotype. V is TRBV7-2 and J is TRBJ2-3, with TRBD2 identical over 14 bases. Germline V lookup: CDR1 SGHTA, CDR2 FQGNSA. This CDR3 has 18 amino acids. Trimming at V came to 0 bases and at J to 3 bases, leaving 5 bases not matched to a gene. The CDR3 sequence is CASSLAGTSGGRTDTQYF. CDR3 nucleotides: TGTGCCAGCAGCTTAGCCGGGACTAGCGGGGGTAGGACAGATACGCAGTATTTT.

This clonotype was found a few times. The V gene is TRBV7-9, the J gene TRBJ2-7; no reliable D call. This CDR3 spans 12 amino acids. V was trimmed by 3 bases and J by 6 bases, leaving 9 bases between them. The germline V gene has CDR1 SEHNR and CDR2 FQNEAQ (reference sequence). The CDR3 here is CASSFEAVEQYF. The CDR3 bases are TGTGCCAGCAGCTTCGAGGCCGTCGAGCAGTACTTC.

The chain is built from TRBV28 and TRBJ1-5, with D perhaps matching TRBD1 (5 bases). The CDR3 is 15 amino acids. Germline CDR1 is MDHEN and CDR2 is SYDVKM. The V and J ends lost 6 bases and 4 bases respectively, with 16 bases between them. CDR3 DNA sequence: TGTGCCAGCAGCCATCGGGGACGGGGGAATCAGCCCCAGCATTTT. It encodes CASSHRGRGNQPQHF.